Listed here are 31 T cell receptor beta chains from one sample, sequenced in a study of CD8 T cells in ankylosing spondylitis. TCRdb itself ran the 5' RACE reads through MiXCR, one entry per CDR3 protein. The sample lists some 130,000 distinct CDR3 sequences; 10% to 12% were seen once. The sequencing sample was made of blood, either unsorted or a sorted T cell fraction (not recorded which). The source of these receptors is a female donor with ankylosing spondylitis or in good health (not recorded which).

Ten or more counts support this clonotype. This chain joins TRBV2 and TRBJ2-5; 10 bases line up with TRBD1. The CDR3 sequence is 15 residues long. Germline CDR1 and CDR2: SNHLY and FYNNEI. The V segment lost 10 bases and the J segment 1 base; nucleotides outside the gene matches: 9. The CDR3 DNA reads as TGTGCCACAGGGGGACAGGGGCTCGGCCAAGAGACCCAGTACTTC. It is translated as CATGGQGLGQETQYF.

This clonotype was seen at least ten times. CDR3 amino acids: CSGTQLDTQYF. DNA of the CDR3: TGCAGCGGTACACAGCTGGATACGCAGTATTTT. The V call is TRBV29-1, the J call TRBJ2-3; unclear D gene. V was trimmed by 7 bases and J by 6 bases, leaving 11 bases between them. The CDR3 has 11 amino acids. Germline V lookup: CDR1 SQVTM, CDR2 ANQGSEA.

The table lists this clonotype with many counts. The chain has TRBV12-3 or TRBV12-4 and TRBJ1-1; 7 bases line up with TRBD1. The length of the CDR3 is 14 residues. With 3 bases clipped from V and 7 bases from J, the junction kept 8 bases outside the gene matches. The CDR3: CASSLYRGGVEAFF. CDR3 bases: TGTGCCAGCAGTTTGTACAGGGGTGGAGTTGAAGCTTTCTTT.

This clonotype was counted at least ten times. This chain uses TRBV20-1 with TRBJ1-3; TRBD1 matches at 10 bases. Germline CDR1 DFQATT, CDR2 SNEGSKA (reference sequence). The ends lost 1 base at V and 2 bases at J; junction bases unmatched: 2. This CDR3 has 15 residues. The CDR3 DNA follows: TGCAGTGCTAGAGTCGGGACAGGGGCTGGAAACACCATATATTTT. Translated: CSARVGTGAGNTIYF.

The chain combines TRBV12-3 or TRBV12-4 with TRBJ1-2; D unresolved. V lost 6 bases and J 2 bases, leaving 10 bases between the germline ends. There are 13 residues in the CDR3. The CDR3 region has the DNA TGTGCCAGCAGCCCGGACGGAAACTATGGCTACACCTTC. It codes for CASSPDGNYGYTF.

The sample holds many counts of this clonotype. The chain uses TRBV20-1 and TRBJ2-7; D is possibly TRBD2 (6 bases). Trimming removed 7 bases from V and 2 bases from J, with 9 bases in between. This CDR3 comprises 11 residues. Germline CDR1 and CDR2: DFQATT and SNEGSKA (reference sequence). CDR3: CSGRETYEQYF. The CDR3 DNA sequence: TGCAGTGGACGGGAGACCTACGAGCAGTACTTC.

This clonotype was counted at least ten times. The V and J genes are TRBV7-2 and TRBJ1-2; 8 nucleotides agree with TRBD1. Germline CDR1 and CDR2: SGHTA and FQGNSA. The CDR3 runs to 15 residues. The ends lost 5 bases at V and 3 bases at J; junction bases unmatched: 8. For the CDR3, the DNA is TGTGCCAGCAGCCCCGGACAGGGTGGTTACTATGGCTACACCTTC. This sequence encodes CASSPGQGGYYGYTF.

This clonotype was counted ten times or more. The chain has TRBV29-1 and TRBJ2-7; a possible D gene is TRBD1 (6 bases). Per the germline V gene, CDR1 is SQVTM and CDR2 is ANQGSEA. The V gene lost 4 bases and the J gene lost 0 bases, with 13 bases spanning the gap. The CDR3 consists of 14 residues. The CDR3 protein is CSVGGRDNSYEQYF. The CDR3 region has the DNA TGCAGCGTTGGGGGACGGGACAACTCCTACGAGCAGTACTTC.

This clonotype was seen many times. The chain uses TRBV6-5 and TRBJ1-2; D gene ambiguous. V was pared by 0 bases and J by 0 bases, with 5 bases between. Germline V CDR1 and CDR2: MNHEY, SVGAGI. The CDR3 spans 14 residues. CDR3 residues: CASSYSSANYGYTF. The CDR3 DNA reads as TGTGCCAGCAGTTACTCGTCAGCTAACTATGGCTACACCTTC.

This clonotype came up many times. The V call is TRBV3-1, the J call TRBJ1-4; D is perhaps TRBD1 (6 bases). This CDR3 spans 11 amino acids. The germline V and J ends were trimmed by 5 bases and 11 bases, with 9 bases remaining between them. Per the germline V gene, CDR1 is LGHDT and CDR2 is YNNKEL (reference sequence). CDR3 sequence (DNA): TGTGCCAGCAGCACAGGACAGAAACTGTTTTTT. It yields the protein CASSTGQKLFF.

Comment on this clonotype: A much more abundant neighbour one base away suggests this may be a read error. The chain links TRBV5-1 to TRBJ2-1; D unresolved. Germline lookup yields CDR1 SGHRS and CDR2 YFSETQ. Trimming left V 1 base short and J 0 bases short, with 8 bases between. CDR3 size: 15 residues. The CDR3 sequence is CASSLTESSYNEQFF. CDR3 sequence (DNA): TGCGCCAGCAGCTTGACCGAATCCTCCTACAATGAGCAGTTCTTC.

This clonotype has at least ten counts. The chain has TRBV11-2 and TRBJ1-5, with D perhaps TRBD1 (6 bases). CDR3 length equals 14 residues. V lost 2 bases, J lost 7 bases, and 12 bases lay in between. The germline CDR1 and CDR2 sequences are SGHAT and FQNNGV. This CDR3 reads CASSLTGTIQPQHF. The CDR3 region has the DNA TGTGCCAGCAGCTTAACAGGGACGATCCAGCCCCAGCATTTT.

Written as DNA, the CDR3 is TGTGCCAGCAGCCAAGGCAGGACCCTTCACGACGCAGATACGCAGTATTTT. Its translation: CASSQGRTLHDADTQYF. The chain uses TRBV3-1 and TRBJ2-3; D gene ambiguous. Per germline, CDR1 LGHDT and CDR2 YNNKEL (reference sequence). The germline V and J ends were trimmed by 1 base and 4 bases, with 18 bases remaining between them. The CDR3 is 17 residues long.

This clonotype was counted a few times. The chain has TRBV6-2 or TRBV6-3 and TRBJ2-1, with TRBD2 matching 11 bases. Germline trimming cut 4 bases from V and 8 bases from J; bases unmatched to any gene: 4. Germline V gene data show CDR1 as MNHEY and CDR2 as SVGEGT. The CDR3 totals 14 residues. The DNA for the CDR3 is TGTGCCAGCAGTTCCCTAGCGGGAGGACATGAGCAGTTCTTC. It translates to CASSSLAGGHEQFF.

This clonotype was observed at least ten times. The chain is built from TRBV7-3 and TRBJ1-1; TRBD1 might be the D (6 bases). Germline CDR1 SGHTA, CDR2 FQGTGA. Trimming shortened V by 5 bases and J by 6 bases, and 13 bases separated the two germline ends. CDR3 length equals 13 residues. The chain's CDR3 is CASSREYRAEAFF. CDR3 bases: TGTGCCAGCAGCAGGGAGTACAGGGCTGAAGCTTTCTTT.

This clonotype was observed at least ten times. V is TRBV12-3 or TRBV12-4 and J is TRBJ2-3; the match to TRBD2 covers 10 bases. Losses at the gene ends were 5 bases for V and 2 bases for J; bases not matched to a gene: 10. CDR3 size: 17 residues. Here the CDR3 DNA reads TGTGCCAGCAGTCTGGACCGGGGGACTAGCGACACAGATACGCAGTATTTT. This gives the protein CASSLDRGTSDTDTQYF.

Ten or more counts support this clonotype. The chain is built from TRBV5-1 and TRBJ1-3, with D tentatively TRBD1 (5 bases). The CDR3 is 13 amino acids. The V end was cut by 7 bases, the J end by 3 bases, with 11 bases between. CDR1 and CDR2 (germline): SGHRS, YFSETQ. The CDR3 sequence: CASHQGVGNTIYF. DNA for the CDR3: TGCGCCAGCCACCAGGGTGTTGGAAACACCATATATTTT.

For this clonotype: The limits of the CDR3 on the DNA are not certain, so only TCRdb's listed CDR3 is given. The gene calls are TRBV23-1 and TRBJ1-4; the listed D gene, TRBD1, was not tested against the DNA. TRBV23-1 is labeled an ORF, and its function is uncertain. The CDR3 extends over 13 residues, inclusive of both ends. CDR3 sequence: CASSRGSVKNCFF.

This clonotype was observed at least ten times. The rearrangement joins TRBV29-1 to TRBJ1-2; D possibly corresponds to TRBD1 (6 bases). Germline V gene data show CDR1 as SQVTM and CDR2 as ANQGSEA. Deletions cut 7 bases from V and 4 bases from J, with 16 bases between. CDR3 length: 13 amino acids. CDR3 residues: CSARTDLAYGYTF. In DNA, the CDR3 is TGCAGCGCAAGGACAGATCTCGCCTATGGCTACACCTTC.

Ten or more counts support this clonotype. V gene TRBV7-8 combines with J gene TRBJ2-1; no reliable D call. This CDR3 is 14 amino acids long. Germline CDR1 reads SGHVS; CDR2 reads FQNEAQ. V gave up 5 bases and J gave up 1 base, with 9 bases separating them. The CDR3 DNA reads TGTGCCAGCAGCCCCGACGGATCCTACAATGAGCAGTTCTTC. This encodes CASSPDGSYNEQFF.

This clonotype was found many times. The junction and the germline gene differ at one end; a read error may be behind it. This rearrangement joins TRBV29-1 to TRBJ1-4; D is uncertain. Germline CDR1 reads SQVTM; CDR2 reads ANQGSEA. The CDR3 length is 13 residues. CDR3 residues: CSVEVATNEKLFF. The DNA of the CDR3 is TGCAGCGTCGAAGTTGCAACTAATGAAAAACTGTTTTTT.

This clonotype occurred a few times. DNA of the CDR3: TGTGCCTGGAGTGCTGGGACAGTTGGCTACACCTTC. It yields the protein CAWSAGTVGYTF. This chain joins TRBV30 and TRBJ1-2; 7 bases are shared with TRBD1. CDR3 size: 12 residues. CDR1 is GTSNPN and CDR2 is SVGIG in the germline V gene (reference sequence). J lost 7 bases, V lost 1 base, and 3 bases had no gene match.

This clonotype occurred many times. The chain is built from TRBV20-1 and TRBJ2-1, with no clear D. The length of the CDR3 is 12 residues. Germline CDR1 is DFQATT and CDR2 is SNEGSKA (reference sequence). The V end was cut by 3 bases, the J end by 9 bases, with 12 bases between. The CDR3 loop reads CSARIPHGEQFF. In DNA, the CDR3 is TGCAGTGCTAGGATACCGCACGGTGAGCAGTTCTTC.

Ten or more counts support this clonotype. The rearrangement joins TRBV19 to TRBJ1-1; TRBD1 is a possible D gene (5 bases). Per the germline V gene, CDR1 is LNHDA and CDR2 is SQIVND (reference sequence). Trimming stripped 3 bases from V and 4 bases from J, with 15 bases between. This CDR3 has 15 residues. CDR3 in DNA: TGTGCCAGTAGTATTTGGGGGGGTTTGGGCACTGAAGCTTTCTTT. Amino acid sequence: CASSIWGGLGTEAFF.

This clonotype was found many times. V is TRBV12-3 or TRBV12-4 and J is TRBJ1-5; TRBD1 matches 7 bases. This CDR3 region has 16 residues. Trimming cost V 6 bases and J 3 bases; bases outside gene matches: 11. The CDR3 protein is CASSQSSGGVNQPQHF. CDR3 in DNA: TGTGCCAGCAGCCAAAGCTCAGGGGGTGTCAATCAGCCCCAGCATTTT.

At least ten counts were recorded for this clonotype. V is TRBV28 and J is TRBJ1-6; D possibly corresponds to TRBD1 (5 bases). V was pared by 6 bases and J by 5 bases, with 14 bases between. CDR3 length: 15 residues. Looked up from germline, CDR1 is MDHEN and CDR2 is SYDVKM. The CDR3 region has the DNA TGTGCCAGCAGACCGGGGGATGGAGATAATTCACCCCTCCACTTT. Residues: CASRPGDGDNSPLHF.

In its sample, this clonotype was seen a few times. This rearrangement joins TRBV12-3 or TRBV12-4 to TRBJ1-4; D remains unclear. V shed 5 bases and J shed 0 bases, with 22 bases lying between them. The CDR3 sequence is 19 residues long. The CDR3 DNA reads TGTGCCAGCAGTCCAAGCTTCGGGCGAGGGAGGGCAACTAATGAAAAACTGTTTTTT. Translating it yields CASSPSFGRGRATNEKLFF.

Ten or more counts support this clonotype. V usage is TRBV5-1 and J usage is TRBJ2-7; 12 bases map to TRBD2. CDR1 SGHRS and CDR2 YFSETQ come from the germline V gene. CDR3 length: 14 residues. The J segment lost 5 bases and the V segment lost 4 bases, leaving 4 bases of the junction unmatched. Here the CDR3 reads CASSKTSGSDEQYF. CDR3 coding DNA: TGCGCCAGCAGCAAGACTAGCGGGAGCGACGAGCAGTACTTC.

This clonotype was seen many times. CDR3 sequence: CASSSRNSGAHNEQFF. The CDR3 DNA reads TGTGCCAGCAGCTCCCGGAATAGCGGAGCCCACAATGAGCAGTTCTTC. This chain uses TRBV7-6 with TRBJ2-1, with a tentative D call TRBD2 (6 bases). Germline V gene sequence: CDR1 SGHVS, CDR2 FNYEAQ. Trimming shortened V by 4 bases and J by 5 bases, and 18 bases separated the two germline ends. This CDR3 has 16 amino acids.

Ten or more counts support this clonotype. V usage is TRBV2 and J usage is TRBJ1-3, with TRBD1 identical over 10 bases. Germline CDR1 reads SNHLY; CDR2 reads FYNNEI. The CDR3 sequence is 14 residues long. V was pared by 6 bases and J by 2 bases, with 1 base of the junction left unmatched. CDR3: CASRDRGTGNTIYF. The CDR3 bases are TGTGCCAGCAGGGACAGGGGGACTGGAAACACCATATATTTT. The full variable domain, its missing parts supplied by reference TRBV2 and TRBJ1-3, is EPEVTQTPSHQVTQMGQEVILRCVPISNHLYFYWYRQILGQKVEFLVSFYNNEISEKSEIFDDQFSVERPDGSNFTLKIRSTKLEDSAMYFCASRDRGTGNTIYFGEGSWLTVV.

This clonotype has a count of ten or more. The J gene is TRBJ2-1, the V gene TRBV3-1; 10 bases are shared with TRBD2. The trim removed 6 bases at V and 8 bases at J, leaving 4 bases unmatched. Germline-derived CDR1 and CDR2 are LGHDT and YNNKEL (reference sequence). The length of the CDR3 is 13 residues. In nucleotides, the CDR3 is TGTGCCAGCAGTCCTAGCGGGGGTGATGAGCAGTTCTTC. Translating gives CASSPSGGDEQFF.